The 26 T cell receptor beta chains below come from one sample, sequenced in a study of cytotoxic CD8 clonotypes in ibrutinib-treated CLL. Assay used: immunoSEQ multiplex PCR; TCRdb lists only in-frame clones, some missing. The sample has roughly 56,000 clones; roughly 70% are singletons. This material consisted of PBMCs, taken after 12 months of ibrutinib treatment. All receptors derive from a human donor with chronic lymphocytic leukemia.

This clone was picked up a small number of times. This CDR3 is CASSPGQGETQYF. CDR3 DNA: TGTGCCAGTAGCCCAGGACAGGGTGAGACCCAGTACTTC. The chain uses TRBV19 and TRBJ2-5; TRBD1 matches 8 bases. Germline assignment: CDR1 LNHDA and CDR2 SQIVND (reference sequence). The ends lost 6 bases at V and 5 bases at J; junction bases unmatched: 5. CDR3 size: 13 residues.

This clone showed up just a few times. The chain links TRBV28 to TRBJ1-4, with 9 positions matching TRBD1. The trim removed 6 bases at V and 1 base at J, leaving 9 bases unmatched. CDR3 length equals 17 residues. Germline lookup yields CDR1 MDHEN and CDR2 SYDVKM. CDR3 amino acids: CASRPGTGRGTNEKLFF. The DNA of the CDR3 is TGTGCCAGCAGGCCCGGGACAGGGAGGGGAACTAATGAAAAACTGTTTTTT. The full variable domain, completed using reference TRBV28 and TRBJ1-4, is DVKVTQSSRYLVKRTGEKVFLECVQDMDHENMFWYRQDPGLGLRLIYFSYDVKMKEKGDIPEGYSVSREKKERFSLILESASTNQTSMYLCASRPGTGRGTNEKLFFGSGTQLSVL.

The chain has TRBV2 and TRBJ2-1; 12 bases are a match to TRBD2. CDR1 SNHLY and CDR2 FYNNEI come from the germline V gene. CDR3 length equals 19 residues. The J segment lost 0 bases and the V segment lost 6 bases, leaving 12 bases of the junction unmatched. CDR3 amino acids: CASRGTGLAGGSSYNEQFF. The CDR3, as DNA: TGTGCCAGCAGGGGCACGGGACTAGCGGGTGGGAGCTCCTACAATGAGCAGTTCTTC.

A few counts support this clone. The gene calls are TRBV6-6 and TRBJ1-2, with a possible D match to TRBD1 (5 bases). V lost 4 bases and J lost 1, with 13 bases in between. Germline values: CDR1 MNHNY, CDR2 SVGAGI (reference sequence). The CDR3 consists of 15 residues. The CDR3 region is CASSWGPTVNYGYTF. Here the CDR3 DNA reads TGTGCCAGCAGTTGGGGCCCCACTGTTAACTATGGCTACACCTTC.

J is TRBJ1-2 and V is TRBV27; 9 bases align to TRBD1. V lost 6 bases and J lost 4; bases outside the gene matches: 6. Germline V gene data show CDR1 as MNHEY and CDR2 as SMNVEV (reference sequence). This CDR3 comprises 14 residues. CDR3 in amino acids: CASRPTGGAYGYTF. In DNA form, the CDR3 reads TGTGCCAGCAGGCCAACAGGGGGCGCCTATGGCTACACCTTC.

The chain joins TRBV29-1 to TRBJ2-3; TRBD2 matches at 11 bases. Germline assignment: CDR1 SQVTM and CDR2 ANQGSEA. This CDR3 is built from 14 residues. J lost 4 bases, V lost 6 bases, and 6 bases had no gene match. DNA of the CDR3: TGCAGCGTAGCACTAGCGGGAGATTCAGATACGCAGTATTTT. Protein sequence: CSVALAGDSDTQYF.

The rearrangement uses TRBV30 and TRBJ1-6; D not certain. The V gene's germline CDR1 is GTSNPN and CDR2 SVGIG (reference sequence). The V end lost 1 base, the J end lost 1 base, and 8 bases lay between the germline ends. The CDR3 has 15 residues. CDR3 protein: CAWSGWSSYNSPLHF. The CDR3 region has the DNA TGTGCCTGGAGTGGATGGAGTTCCTATAATTCACCCCTCCACTTT.

This CDR3 is CASSDVGGPTGELFF. The CDR3 bases are TGTGCCAGCAGTGACGTGGGAGGGCCAACCGGGGAGCTGTTTTTT. The genes are TRBV2 and TRBJ2-2, with 7 bases identical to TRBD2. The CDR3 spans 15 residues. Trimming took 3 bases from V and 5 from J; bases not matched to a gene: 6. The germline V gene has CDR1 SNHLY and CDR2 FYNNEI.

V is TRBV10-3 and J is TRBJ2-7; D perhaps matches TRBD1 (5 bases). With 3 bases removed from V and 2 bases from J, the gap between germline ends came to 5 bases. The CDR3 has 12 amino acids. Germline loops: CDR1 ENHRY, CDR2 SYGVKD. CDR3 loop: CAISDRAYEQYF. CDR3 DNA sequence: TGTGCCATCAGTGACAGGGCCTACGAGCAGTACTTC.

The chain has TRBV7-2 and TRBJ2-7; D is unclear. The CDR3 covers 13 residues. Trimming removed 5 bases from V and 3 bases from J, with 11 bases in between. CDR1 is SGHTA, CDR2 FQGNSA, per germline. The CDR3 loop reads CASSPIPSYEQYF. CDR3 nucleotides: TGTGCCAGCAGCCCCATTCCGAGCTACGAGCAGTACTTC.

The genes are TRBV29-1 and TRBJ2-3; TRBD1 aligns across 8 bases. Germline CDR1 is SQVTM and CDR2 is ANQGSEA. This CDR3 is built from 16 residues. V was clipped by 4 bases and J by 5 bases; unmatched bases: 14. CDR3 sequence (DNA): TGCAGCGTTGGGGGGGTTATCGGACAGGGCCAAGATACGCAGTATTTT. The encoded protein is CSVGGVIGQGQDTQYF.

The CDR3 protein is CASSLSVGETQYF. CDR3 bases: TGCGCCAGCAGCTTGAGTGTAGGAGAGACCCAGTACTTC. The chain recombines TRBV5-1 with TRBJ2-5; D unresolved. Germline V gene sequence: CDR1 SGHRS, CDR2 YFSETQ. Between the trimmed V and J ends, which lost 1 base and 4 bases, there was a span of 8 bases. The CDR3 runs 13 residues.

V gene TRBV28 combines with J gene TRBJ2-2, with 7 bases fitting TRBD2. The CDR3 has 17 amino acids. V lost 4 bases and J lost 5; bases outside the gene matches: 13. CDR1 is MDHEN and CDR2 is SYDVKM in the germline V gene. The CDR3: CASSSPMGGGPTGELFF. The CDR3 DNA sequence: TGTGCCAGCAGTTCTCCCATGGGGGGAGGGCCGACCGGGGAGCTGTTTTTT.

This clone is a singleton in its sample. The rearrangement joins TRBV2 to TRBJ2-3; 14 bases line up with TRBD2. The CDR3 has 17 residues. The junction had 6 bases not matched to a gene; V was cut back by 5 bases and J by 2 bases. Germline CDR1 and CDR2: SNHLY and FYNNEI. This chain's CDR3 is CASSYGTSGGDTDTQYF. In nucleotides, the CDR3 is TGTGCCAGCAGTTATGGGACTAGCGGGGGCGACACAGATACGCAGTATTTT.

This chain links TRBV27 with TRBJ2-5, with D possibly being TRBD1 (6 bases). Germline V gene lookup returns CDR1 MNHEY and CDR2 SMNVEV (reference sequence). Trimming pared 4 bases from V and 1 base from J, leaving 10 bases between. The CDR3 is made up of 14 amino acids. As DNA, the CDR3 is TGTGCCAGCAGTTCCTCAGGGGTCCAAGAGACCCAGTACTTC. It yields the protein CASSSSGVQETQYF.

The chain combines TRBV7-8 with TRBJ2-7; 8 positions match TRBD2. Per germline, CDR1 SGHVS and CDR2 FQNEAQ. V gave up 0 bases and J gave up 0 bases; unmatched junction bases: 7. This CDR3 comprises 17 residues. In DNA form, the CDR3 reads TGTGCCAGCAGCTTAGCGCTAACTAGCGGAGGCTCCTACGAGCAGTACTTC. The encoded protein is CASSLALTSGGSYEQYF.

This chain connects TRBV30 to TRBJ1-1; no clear D gene. CDR1 and CDR2 from the germline V gene are GTSNPN and SVGIG (reference sequence). The CDR3 contains 13 residues. V was clipped by 0 bases and J by 1 base, with 6 bases between them. CDR3 region: CAWSVQQNTEAFF. In nucleotides, the CDR3 is TGTGCCTGGAGTGTCCAACAGAACACTGAAGCTTTCTTT. Variable domain in full (rest from reference TRBV30 and TRBJ1-1): SQTIHQWPATLVQPVGSPLSLECTVEGTSNPNLYWYRQAAGRGLQLLFYSVGIGQISSEVPQNLSASRPQDRQFILSSKKLLLSDSGFYLCAWSVQQNTEAFFGQGTRLTVV.

This rearrangement joins TRBV29-1 to TRBJ2-7; D possibly corresponds to TRBD2 (6 bases). CDR1 and CDR2 (germline): SQVTM, ANQGSEA. There are 15 residues in the CDR3. The V gene lost 7 bases and the J gene lost 2 bases, with 21 bases spanning the gap. CDR3 protein: CSAARDSWGAYEQYF. Written as DNA, the CDR3 is TGCAGCGCCGCCCGAGACAGTTGGGGGGCCTACGAGCAGTACTTC.

The CDR3 here is CASSELGRLAIDQPQHF. CDR3 nucleotide sequence: TGTGCCAGCAGTGAACTCGGCAGGCTGGCCATCGATCAGCCCCAGCATTTT. The chain employs TRBV6-1 and TRBJ1-5; D gene unclear. The V end was cut by 2 bases, the J end by 5 bases, with 19 bases between. The length of the CDR3 is 17 residues. Germline CDR1 MNHNS, CDR2 SASEGT.

V gene TRBV4-3 combines with J gene TRBJ2-1; 8 bases match TRBD2. V shed 0 bases, J shed 5 bases, and the junction held 6 bases outside the gene matches. The length of the CDR3 is 16 residues. Germline V gene data show CDR1 as LGHNA and CDR2 as YSLEER. CDR3 amino acids: CASSQDIAGTDNEQFF. CDR3 in DNA: TGCGCCAGCAGCCAAGATATAGCGGGAACCGACAATGAGCAGTTCTTC.

V and J are TRBV7-3 and TRBJ1-5, with D perhaps matching TRBD1 (6 bases). Germline lookup yields CDR1 SGHTA and CDR2 FQGTGA. With 5 bases removed from V and 4 bases from J, the gap between germline ends came to 9 bases. This CDR3 has 13 residues. The CDR3 reads CASSNGQNQPQHF. The CDR3 DNA sequence: TGTGCCAGCAGCAACGGACAGAATCAGCCCCAGCATTTT.

This chain joins TRBV6-5 and TRBJ2-5, with TRBD1 matching over 7 bases. The germline V gene encodes CDR1 MNHEY and CDR2 SVGAGI. J was trimmed by 3 bases and V by 5 bases; bases with no gene match: 9. The length of the CDR3 is 15 residues. The CDR3 sequence: CASSPITGQKETQYF. Written as DNA, the CDR3 is TGTGCCAGCAGTCCTATTACGGGACAGAAAGAGACCCAGTACTTC.

The chain combines TRBV4-2 with TRBJ2-7, with TRBD2 matching over 10 bases. CDR3 size: 15 residues. Germline V gene data show CDR1 as LGHNA and CDR2 as YNFKEQ. Trimming at V came to 5 bases and at J to 2 bases, leaving 6 bases not matched to a gene. CDR3 sequence (DNA): TGTGCCAGCAGCACCCGACTAGCGGGTCCCTACGAGCAGTACTTC. It encodes CASSTRLAGPYEQYF.

This chain links TRBV2 with TRBJ2-3; tentative D call: TRBD2 (5 bases). The V gene lost 0 bases and the J gene lost 8 bases, with 6 bases spanning the gap. CDR1 is SNHLY and CDR2 is FYNNEI in the germline V gene. The CDR3 length is 12 residues. This chain's CDR3 is CASSEAGVTQYF. The CDR3 nucleotides read TGTGCCAGCAGTGAAGCGGGAGTTACGCAGTATTTT.

This clone was counted a few times. The chain is built from TRBV21-1 and TRBJ1-5. TRBV21-1 is flagged as a pseudogene. This CDR3 contains 16 residues. The CDR3 DNA reads as TGTGCCAGCAGCAAATGGGGCAGCCGGCGGGATCAGCCCCAGCATTTT. This translates into CASSKWGSRRDQPQHF.

This clone was counted ten times or more. The chain links TRBV15 to TRBJ2-4; TRBD1 matches 7 bases. V lost 0 bases, J lost 10 bases, and 9 bases stayed unmatched. CDR3 length equals 15 residues. CDR1 LNHNV and CDR2 YYDKDF come from the germline V gene (reference sequence). The CDR3 sequence is CATSRDALTGAIQYF. CDR3 in DNA: TGTGCCACCAGCAGAGATGCATTAACAGGGGCTATTCAGTACTTC.